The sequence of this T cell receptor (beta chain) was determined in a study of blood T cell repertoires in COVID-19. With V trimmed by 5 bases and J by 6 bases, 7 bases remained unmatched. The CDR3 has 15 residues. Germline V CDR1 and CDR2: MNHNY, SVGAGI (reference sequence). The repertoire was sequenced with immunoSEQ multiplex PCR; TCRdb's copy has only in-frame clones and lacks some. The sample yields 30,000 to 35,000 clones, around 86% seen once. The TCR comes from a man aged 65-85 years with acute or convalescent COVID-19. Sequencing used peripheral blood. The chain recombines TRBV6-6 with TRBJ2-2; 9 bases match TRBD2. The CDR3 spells CASSPSGTRAGELFF. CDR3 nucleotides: TGTGCCAGCAGTCCTAGCGGGACTCGAGCCGGGGAGCTGTTTTTT.